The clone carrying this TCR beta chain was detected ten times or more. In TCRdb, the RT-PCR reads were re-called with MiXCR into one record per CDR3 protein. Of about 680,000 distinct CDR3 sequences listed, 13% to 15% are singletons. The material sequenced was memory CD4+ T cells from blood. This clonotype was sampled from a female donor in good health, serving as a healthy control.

The CDR3 bases are TGCGCCAGCAGCTTGGTCGGGGAAGGTACTGAAGCTTTCTTT. This gives the protein CASSLVGEGTEAFF. The chain uses TRBV5-1 and TRBJ1-1; D ambiguous. The CDR3 runs to 14 residues. Germline V lookup: CDR1 SGHRS, CDR2 YFSETQ. Trimming removed 0 bases at V and 5 bases at J, with 11 bases between.